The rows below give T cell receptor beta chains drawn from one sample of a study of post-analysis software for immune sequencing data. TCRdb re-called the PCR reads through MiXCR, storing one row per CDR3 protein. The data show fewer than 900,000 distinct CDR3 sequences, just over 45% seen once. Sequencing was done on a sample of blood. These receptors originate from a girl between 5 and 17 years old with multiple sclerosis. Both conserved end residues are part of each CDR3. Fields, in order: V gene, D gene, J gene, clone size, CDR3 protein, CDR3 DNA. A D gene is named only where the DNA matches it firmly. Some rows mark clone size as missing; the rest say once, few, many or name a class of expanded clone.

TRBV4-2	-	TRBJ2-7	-	CASSQGPGVTYEQYF	TGTGCCAGCAGCCAAGGCCCAGGGGTCACCTACGAGCAGTACTTC
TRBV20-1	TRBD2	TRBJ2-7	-	CSTYRPGLAGVEQYF	TGCAGTACCTACCGCCCGGGACTAGCGGGAGTCGAGCAGTACTTC
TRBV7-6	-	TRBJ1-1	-	CASSLSSPEHAFF	TGTGCCAGCAGCTTAAGTTCCCCCGAGCATGCTTTCTTT
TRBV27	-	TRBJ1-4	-	CASRDLGATNEKLFF	TGTGCCAGCAGGGACTTGGGAGCAACTAATGAAAAACTGTTTTTT
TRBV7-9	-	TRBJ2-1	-	CASSLSETTNNEQFF	TGTGCCAGCAGCTTGTCAGAGACTACCAACAATGAGCAGTTCTTC
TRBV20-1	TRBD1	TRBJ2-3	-	CSARGDRALTDTQYF	TGCAGTGCTAGAGGGGACAGGGCCCTCACAGATACGCAGTATTTT
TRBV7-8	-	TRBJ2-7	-	CASSPGLSFYEQYF	TGTGCCAGCAGCCCCGGACTCTCCTTTTACGAGCAGTACTTC
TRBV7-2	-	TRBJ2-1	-	CASSFPFNEQFF	TGTGCCAGCAGCTTCCCGTTCAATGAGCAGTTCTTC
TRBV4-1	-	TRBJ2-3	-	CASSQETATDTQYF	TGCGCCAGCAGCCAGGAGACAGCCACAGATACGCAGTATTTT
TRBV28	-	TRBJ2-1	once	CASSFPRFRSRGENEQFF	TGTGCCAGCAGTTTCCCCCGCTTTAGGTCCCGGGGCGAAAATGAGCAGTTCTTC
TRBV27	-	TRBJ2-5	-	CASSPDGSLPGETQYF	TGTGCCAGCAGTCCCGACGGGTCCCTTCCCGGGGAGACCCAGTACTTC
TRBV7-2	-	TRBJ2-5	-	CASSLQGSQETQYF	TGTGCCAGCAGCTTACAGGGGAGTCAAGAGACCCAGTACTTC
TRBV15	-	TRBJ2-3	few	CATSRGRTDTQYF	TGTGCCACCAGCAGAGGACGCACAGATACGCAGTATTTT
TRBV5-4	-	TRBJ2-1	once	CASSLHRDPEQFF	TGTGCCAGCAGCTTGCACAGGGACCCAGAGCAGTTCTTC
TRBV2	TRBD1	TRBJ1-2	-	CASSRGQGARYGYTF	TGTGCCAGCAGCCGAGGACAGGGGGCGCGGTATGGCTACACCTTC
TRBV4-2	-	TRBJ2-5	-	CASSPLGATETQYF	TGTGCCAGCAGCCCCCTCGGGGCCACAGAGACCCAGTACTTC
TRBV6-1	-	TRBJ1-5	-	CASRGVRNFNQPQHF	TGTGCCAGCAGGGGAGTCAGAAATTTCAATCAGCCCCAGCATTTT
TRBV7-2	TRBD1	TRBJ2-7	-	CASSLELGQGCYEQYF	TGTGCCAGCAGCTTAGAGTTGGGACAGGGCTGCTACGAGCAGTACTTC
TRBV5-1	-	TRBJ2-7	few	CASSLDRDLTYEQYF	TGCGCCAGCAGCTTGGACAGGGACTTGACTTACGAGCAGTACTTC
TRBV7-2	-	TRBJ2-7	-	CASSLRGESYEQYF	TGTGCCAGCAGCTTACGCGGCGAATCCTACGAGCAGTACTTC
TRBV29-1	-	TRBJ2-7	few	CSVRDSYEQYF	TGCAGCGTACGGGATTCCTACGAGCAGTACTTC
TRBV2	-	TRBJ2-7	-	CASMRQNYEQYF	TGTGCCAGCATGAGGCAGAACTACGAGCAGTACTTC
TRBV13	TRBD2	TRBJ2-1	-	CASSPGGWTSGSSYNEQFF	TGTGCCAGCAGCCCAGGTGGCTGGACTAGCGGGAGCTCCTACAATGAGCAGTTCTTC
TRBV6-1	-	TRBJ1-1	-	CASSELDNTEAFF	TGTGCCAGCAGTGAATTGGACAACACTGAAGCTTTCTTT
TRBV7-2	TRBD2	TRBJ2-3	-	CASSLLSRLASGDTQYF	TGTGCCAGCAGCTTACTGTCGAGACTAGCCAGCGGAGATACGCAGTATTTT
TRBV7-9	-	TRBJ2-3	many	CASSLTADTQYF	TGTGCCAGCAGCTTAACAGCAGATACGCAGTATTTT
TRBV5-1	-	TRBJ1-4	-	CASSLGLATNEKLFF	TGCGCCAGCAGCCTTGGACTAGCAACTAATGAAAAACTGTTTTTT
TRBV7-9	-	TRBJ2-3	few	CASSLEGVYHRDTQYF	TGTGCCAGCAGCTTGGAGGGGGTCTATCACAGGGATACGCAGTATTTT
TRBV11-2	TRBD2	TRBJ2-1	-	CASSSPTSGRPFGSYNEQFF	TGTGCCAGCAGCTCACCGACTAGCGGGAGGCCCTTTGGCTCCTACAATGAGCAGTTCTTC
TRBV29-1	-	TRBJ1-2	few	CSVDLGGRANYGYTF	TGCAGCGTTGATCTGGGAGGCCGAGCTAACTATGGCTACACCTTC
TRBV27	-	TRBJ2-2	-	CASSLLVAGELFF	TGTGCCAGCAGTTTATTGGTTGCCGGGGAGCTGTTTTTT
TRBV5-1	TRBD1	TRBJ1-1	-	CASSLGTGARNTEAFF	TGCGCCAGCAGCTTAGGGACAGGGGCAAGGAACACTGAAGCTTTCTTT
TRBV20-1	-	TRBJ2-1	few	CSATGSRGNEQFF	TGCAGTGCTACAGGGTCCCGAGGCAATGAGCAGTTCTTC
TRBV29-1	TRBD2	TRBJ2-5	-	CSVVGRVLAGKETQYF	TGCAGCGTTGTGGGCCGGGTGCTAGCGGGAAAAGAGACCCAGTACTTC
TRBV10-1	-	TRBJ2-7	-	CASPRDPPSSYEQYF	TGCGCCAGCCCAAGGGACCCTCCGAGCTCCTACGAGCAGTACTTC
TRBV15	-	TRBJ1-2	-	CATSRAQNYGYTF	TGTGCCACCAGCAGGGCACAGAACTATGGCTACACCTTC
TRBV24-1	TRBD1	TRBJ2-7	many	CATSDPRQGVEQYF	TGTGCCACCAGTGACCCCAGACAGGGTGTGGAGCAGTACTTC
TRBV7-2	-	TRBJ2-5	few	CASSLNPGQETQYF	TGTGCCAGCAGCTTAAACCCAGGTCAAGAGACCCAGTACTTC
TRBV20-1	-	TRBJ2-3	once	CSANPGRPPTDTQYF	TGCAGTGCAAACCCGGGGAGACCCCCCACAGATACGCAGTATTTT
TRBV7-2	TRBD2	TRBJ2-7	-	CASSFSLASGRAEQYF	TGTGCCAGCAGCTTCTCCCTCGCTAGCGGGAGGGCCGAGCAGTACTTC
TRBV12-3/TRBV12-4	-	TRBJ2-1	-	CASSPMNNHNEQFF	TGTGCCAGCAGTCCCATGAACAACCACAATGAGCAGTTCTTC
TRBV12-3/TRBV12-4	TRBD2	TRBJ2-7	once	CTSKGLADFYEQYF	TGTACCAGCAAGGGACTAGCGGACTTCTACGAGCAGTACTTC
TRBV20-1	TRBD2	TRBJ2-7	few	CSAPGWGGSYEQYF	TGCAGTGCTCCCGGGTGGGGCGGGAGCTACGAGCAGTACTTC
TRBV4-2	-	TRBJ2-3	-	CASSQAIGTPPSTDTQYF	TGTGCCAGCAGCCAAGCTATCGGGACTCCCCCTAGCACAGATACGCAGTATTTT
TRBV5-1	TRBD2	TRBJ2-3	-	CASKVVDGRDPDTQYF	TGCGCCAGCAAAGTTGTCGACGGGAGGGACCCAGATACGCAGTATTTT
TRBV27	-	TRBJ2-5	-	CASSLSPYQETQYF	TGTGCCAGCAGTTTATCGCCGTACCAAGAGACCCAGTACTTC